The 10 T cell receptor beta chains reported below all come from one sample, sequenced in a study of T cell responses to AZD1222 COVID-19 vaccine. The table came from immunoSEQ multiplex PCR; TCRdb's copy has only in-frame clones and leaves some out. The table shows 90,000 to 120,000 clones, with about 89% occurring only once. The source material was peripheral blood, sampled 28 days after the second AZD1222 dose. These receptors originate from an adult who received the AZD1222 COVID-19 vaccine.

V usage is TRBV3-1 (or the pseudogene TRBV3-2) and J usage is TRBJ2-7; D call uncertain. This CDR3 contains 14 residues. In germline, CDR1 is LGHDT, CDR2 YNNKEL (reference sequence). The V end lost 7 bases, the J end lost 6 bases, and 19 bases lay between the germline ends. CDR3 region: CASNPGLGFSEQYF. The CDR3 coding sequence is TGTGCCAGCAACCCAGGTCTTGGATTCAGCGAGCAGTACTTC.

The J gene is TRBJ1-2, the V gene TRBV9, with 8 bases identical to TRBD1. With 3 bases clipped from V and 2 bases from J, the junction kept 6 bases outside the gene matches. CDR1 and CDR2 (germline): SGDLS, YYNGEE. The CDR3 runs 15 residues. Written as DNA, the CDR3 is TGTGCCAGCAGCGACGCCCGACAGGGGAACTATGGCTACACCTTC. It specifies CASSDARQGNYGYTF.

The chain links TRBV21-1 to TRBJ2-1. TRBV21-1 is deemed a pseudogene. The CDR3 loop spans 19 amino acids. The CDR3 loop is CASSKAGYLERDLYNEQFF. CDR3 DNA: TGTGCCAGCAGCAAAGCCGGCTACCTCGAACGGGACCTCTACAATGAGCAGTTCTTC.

This sequence joins TRBV29-1 and TRBJ1-1; no firm D call. V was trimmed by 6 bases and J by 4 bases, leaving 12 bases between them. Looked up from germline, CDR1 is SQVTM and CDR2 is ANQGSEA. CDR3 length: 12 amino acids. The CDR3 DNA sequence: TGCAGCGTCTCAGCATTGGGCACTGAAGCTTTCTTT. Protein: CSVSALGTEAFF.

The chain uses TRBV11-3 and TRBJ2-1; D uncertain. V gave up 5 bases and J gave up 5 bases, with 13 bases separating them. Germline V gene sequence: CDR1 SGHNT, CDR2 YENEEA. The CDR3 consists of 14 residues. Here the CDR3 reads CASSPTDANNEQFF. In DNA form, the CDR3 reads TGTGCCAGCAGCCCCACGGACGCAAACAATGAGCAGTTCTTC.

V and J are TRBV6-4 and TRBJ2-2; D not resolved. Germline CDR1 MRHNA, CDR2 SNTAGT. Deletions cut 0 bases from V and 1 base from J, with 6 bases between. The CDR3 runs 15 residues. The CDR3 bases are TGTGCCAGCAGTGACTCGAACGTGAACACCGGGGAGCTGTTTTTT. Encoded protein: CASSDSNVNTGELFF.

The chain is built from TRBV5-8 and TRBJ2-1; 8 positions agree with TRBD1. V was clipped by 3 bases and J by 2 bases; unmatched bases: 4. The CDR3 consists of 15 residues. Germline V CDR1 and CDR2: SGHTS, YDEGEE. CDR3 nucleotide sequence: TGTGCCAGCAGCTCCGGACAGGGTCCCTACAATGAGCAGTTCTTC. This encodes CASSSGQGPYNEQFF.

The CDR3 here is CASTSGTGFYEQYF. The CDR3 DNA sequence: TGTGCCAGTACATCCGGGACAGGGTTCTACGAGCAGTACTTC. J is TRBJ2-7 and V is TRBV28; 9 bases fit TRBD1. CDR1 is MDHEN and CDR2 is SYDVKM in the germline V gene. Trimming took 9 bases from V and 3 from J; bases not matched to a gene: 9. This CDR3 spans 14 amino acids.

The chain has TRBV5-4 and TRBJ2-2, with D possibly TRBD2 on 6 matching bases. Trimming removed 1 base at V and 5 bases at J, with 9 bases between. There are 14 residues in the CDR3. Germline-derived CDR1 and CDR2 are SGHNT and YYREEE (reference sequence). CDR3: CASSLPAGTGELFF. The DNA for the CDR3 is TGTGCCAGCAGCTTGCCTGCGGGGACCGGGGAGCTGTTTTTT.

In this sample, this clone turned up a few times. The chain couples TRBV18 to TRBJ1-1; D is unresolved. V lost 0 bases to trimming and J lost 1 base, with 3 bases between them. The CDR3 runs to 13 residues. Germline CDR1 and CDR2: KGHSH and LQKENI. The CDR3 coding sequence is TGTGCCAGCTCACCACCCGGGAACACTGAAGCTTTCTTT. Its translation: CASSPPGNTEAFF.